This T cell receptor (beta chain) stems from a study of T cells in women clearing cervical HPV infection. TCRdb keeps only in-frame clones here, not all; method: immunoSEQ multiplex PCR. The table gives over 30,000 clones; the top ten clones make up around 1.7% of it. Sequenced sample: blood buffy coat. The receptor comes from a woman between 18 and 70 years old with a cervical HPV16 infection that either progressed to CIN3+ or cleared (not recorded which).

The CDR3 DNA, read in part, is TGCGCCAGCAGCTCCCGGGGGTACCAAGAGACC. Protein: CASSSRGYQET. The entire CDR3 protein is CASSSRGYQETQYF. The chain recombines TRBV4-1 with TRBJ2-5; tentatively, D is TRBD2 (6 bases). The DNA ends 3 residues before the CDR3 does, and the rest of the CDR3 is filled in from the germline J gene. CDR1 and CDR2 from the germline V gene are MGHRA and YSYEKL. This CDR3 has 14 amino acids. V was cut by 5 bases and J by 0 bases, with 10 bases left in between.